This TCR beta chain was documented in a study of shared clonotypes between healthy human individuals. From germline, CDR1 is LNHNV and CDR2 YYDKDF (reference sequence). CDR3 length: 13 residues. The V end was cut by 5 bases, the J end by 5 bases, with 12 bases between. Study results and limitations: Among donors, the sharing of clonotypes was expected to be influenced by sequencing depth.

This clone has only one observation. Its target is unknown. Deep level was the assay's run setting. For unsorted PBMC, approximately 290 ng DNA per replicate equaled 32,000 or so T cell genomes. Data came from immunoSEQ multiplex PCR; TCRdb stores just in-frame clones and leaves some out. This sample has about half a million clones, with around 77% found just once. The chain carries TRBV15 and TRBJ2-5, with TRBD1 as a possible D gene (6 bases). The sequencing sample was made of PBMCs. This receptor was identified in a woman between 40 and 55 years old in good health. Some clones in this sample may be carry-over from other donors' samples. Here the CDR3 DNA reads TGTGCCACCAGCCTTAGGGGGTGGGAGACCCAGTACTTC. Translating it yields CATSLRGWETQYF.